The 2 T cell receptor beta chains presented below share a single source sample, sequenced in a study of chemoradiotherapy in HPV16-positive cancers. Clones were read by immunoSEQ multiplex PCR, and TCRdb kept only the in-frame ones, dropping some. The sample lists over 10,000 clones; over 75% were seen once. Specimen: blood, collected from a patient who underwent chemoradiotherapy. The receptors originated from a human donor with HPV-associated anogenital cancer.

The rearrangement joins TRBV18 to TRBJ1-4; D is unresolved. Germline V gene data show CDR1 as KGHSH and CDR2 as LQKENI. Deletions cut 2 bases from V and 8 bases from J, with 12 bases between. The CDR3 extends over 14 amino acids. In DNA, the CDR3 is TGTGCCAGCTCACCAGGTTCTGGGAGAGAAAAACTGTTTTTT. It translates to CASSPGSGREKLFF.

V is TRBV5-6 and J is TRBJ2-3; D is uncertain. Per germline, CDR1 SGHDT and CDR2 YYEEEE. This CDR3 region has 12 residues. Trimming stripped 0 bases from V and 5 bases from J, with 4 bases between. The CDR3 sequence: CASSLAQDTQYF. As DNA, the CDR3 is TGTGCCAGCAGCTTGGCTCAAGATACGCAGTATTTT.